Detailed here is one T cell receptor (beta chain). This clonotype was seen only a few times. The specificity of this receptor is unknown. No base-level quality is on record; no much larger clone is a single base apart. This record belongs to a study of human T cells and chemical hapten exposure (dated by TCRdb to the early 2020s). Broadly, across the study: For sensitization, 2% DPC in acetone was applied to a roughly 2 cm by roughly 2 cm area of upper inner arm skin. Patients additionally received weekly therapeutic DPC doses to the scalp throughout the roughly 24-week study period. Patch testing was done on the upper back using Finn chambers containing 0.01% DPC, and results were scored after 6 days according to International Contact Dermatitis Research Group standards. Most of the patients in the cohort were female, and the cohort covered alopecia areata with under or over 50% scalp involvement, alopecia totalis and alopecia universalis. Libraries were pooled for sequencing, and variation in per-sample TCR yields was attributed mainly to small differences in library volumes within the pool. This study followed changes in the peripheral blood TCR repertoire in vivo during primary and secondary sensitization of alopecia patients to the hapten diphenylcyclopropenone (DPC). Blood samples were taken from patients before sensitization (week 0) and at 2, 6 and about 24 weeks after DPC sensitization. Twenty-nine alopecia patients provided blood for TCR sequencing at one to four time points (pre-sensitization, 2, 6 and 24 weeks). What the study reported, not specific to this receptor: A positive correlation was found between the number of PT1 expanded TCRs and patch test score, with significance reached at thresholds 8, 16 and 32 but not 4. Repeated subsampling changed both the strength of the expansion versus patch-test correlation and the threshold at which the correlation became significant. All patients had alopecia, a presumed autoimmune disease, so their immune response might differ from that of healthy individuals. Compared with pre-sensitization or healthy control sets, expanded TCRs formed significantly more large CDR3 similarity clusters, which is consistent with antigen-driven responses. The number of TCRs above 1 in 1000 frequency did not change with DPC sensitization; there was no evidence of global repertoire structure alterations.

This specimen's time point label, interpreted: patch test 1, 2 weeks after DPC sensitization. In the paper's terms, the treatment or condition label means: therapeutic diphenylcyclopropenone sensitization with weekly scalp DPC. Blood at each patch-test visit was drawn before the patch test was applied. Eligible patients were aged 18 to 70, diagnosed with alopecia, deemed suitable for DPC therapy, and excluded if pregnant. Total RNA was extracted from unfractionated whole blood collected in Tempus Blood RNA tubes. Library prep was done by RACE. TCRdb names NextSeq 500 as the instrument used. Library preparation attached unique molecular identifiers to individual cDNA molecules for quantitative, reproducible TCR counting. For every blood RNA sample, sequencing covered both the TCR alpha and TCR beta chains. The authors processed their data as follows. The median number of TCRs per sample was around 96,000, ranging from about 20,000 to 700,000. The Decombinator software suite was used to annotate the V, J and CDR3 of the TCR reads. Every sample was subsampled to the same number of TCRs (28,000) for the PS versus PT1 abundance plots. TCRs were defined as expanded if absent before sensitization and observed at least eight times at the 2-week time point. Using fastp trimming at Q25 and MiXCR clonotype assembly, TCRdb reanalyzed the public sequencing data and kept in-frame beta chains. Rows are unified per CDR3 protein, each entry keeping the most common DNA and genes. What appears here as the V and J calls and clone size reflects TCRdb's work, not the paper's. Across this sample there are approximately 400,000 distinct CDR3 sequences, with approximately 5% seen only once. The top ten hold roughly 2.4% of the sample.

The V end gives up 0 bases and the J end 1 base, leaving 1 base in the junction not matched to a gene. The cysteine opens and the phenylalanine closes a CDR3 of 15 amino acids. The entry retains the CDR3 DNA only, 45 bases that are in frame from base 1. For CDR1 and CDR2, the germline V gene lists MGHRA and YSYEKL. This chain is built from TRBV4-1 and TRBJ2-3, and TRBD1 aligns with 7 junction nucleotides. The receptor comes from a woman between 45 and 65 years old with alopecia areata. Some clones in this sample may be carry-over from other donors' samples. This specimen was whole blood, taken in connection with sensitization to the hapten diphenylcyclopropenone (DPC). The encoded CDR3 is CASSQEDRGTDTQYF. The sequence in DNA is TGCGCCAGCAGCCAAGAAGACAGGGGCACAGATACGCAGTATTTT.